Sequencing of this TCR beta chain was carried out in a study of blood T cell repertoires in COVID-19. Here immunoSEQ multiplex PCR was the method, and the copy in TCRdb shows in-frame clones only, minus some. The sample lists 12,000 to 15,000 clones; over 70% were seen once. Germline lookup yields CDR1 SGDLS and CDR2 YYNGEE. The CDR3 has 15 amino acids. V trimming: 4 bases; J trimming: 8 bases; junction bases outside the gene matches: 11. The rearrangement uses TRBV9 and TRBJ1-2, with TRBD1 identical over 10 bases. Input material: peripheral blood. The TCR comes from a man aged 55 to 70 with acute or convalescent COVID-19. The CDR3 spells CASSPSYGQGEGYTF. DNA of the CDR3: TGTGCCAGCAGCCCCTCCTATGGACAGGGGGAGGGCTACACCTTC.